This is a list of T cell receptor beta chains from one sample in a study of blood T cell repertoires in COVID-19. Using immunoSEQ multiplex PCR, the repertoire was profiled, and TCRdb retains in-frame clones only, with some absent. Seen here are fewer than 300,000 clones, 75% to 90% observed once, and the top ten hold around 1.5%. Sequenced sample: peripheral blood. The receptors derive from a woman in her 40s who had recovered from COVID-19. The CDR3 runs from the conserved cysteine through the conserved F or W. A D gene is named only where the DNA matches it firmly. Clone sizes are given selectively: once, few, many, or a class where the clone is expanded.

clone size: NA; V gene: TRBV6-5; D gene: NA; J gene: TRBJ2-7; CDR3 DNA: TGTGCCAGCAGTTCTGTTTACGAGCAGTACTTC; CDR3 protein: CASSSVYEQYF
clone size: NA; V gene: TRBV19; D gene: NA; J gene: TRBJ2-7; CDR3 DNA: TGTGCCAGTAGTAATGGGAGTATAGACCACGAGCAGTACTTC; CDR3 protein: CASSNGSIDHEQYF
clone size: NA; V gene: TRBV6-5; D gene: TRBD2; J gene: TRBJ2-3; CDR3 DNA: TGTGCCAGCAGGATGACTAGCGGGGCGACAGATACGCAGTATTTT; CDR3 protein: CASRMTSGATDTQYF
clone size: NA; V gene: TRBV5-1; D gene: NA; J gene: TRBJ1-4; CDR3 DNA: TGCGCCAGCAGACAGGGAGCTGAAAAACTGTTTTTT; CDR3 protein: CASRQGAEKLFF
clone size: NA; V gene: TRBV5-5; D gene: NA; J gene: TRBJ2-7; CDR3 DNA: TGTGCCAGCAGCTTGGGGACCACGAGGGACACCTACGAGCAGTACTTC; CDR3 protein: CASSLGTTRDTYEQYF
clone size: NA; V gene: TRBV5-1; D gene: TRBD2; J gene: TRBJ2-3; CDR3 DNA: TGCGCCAGCAGCTTGGCGGCTAGCGGGGGGGCTGCAGATACGCAGTATTTT; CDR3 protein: CASSLAASGGAADTQYF
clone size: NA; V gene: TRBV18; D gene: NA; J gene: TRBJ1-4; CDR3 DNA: TGTGCCAGCTCACCAGTCGGGTCGGGGGAAAAACTGTTTTTT; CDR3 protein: CASSPVGSGEKLFF
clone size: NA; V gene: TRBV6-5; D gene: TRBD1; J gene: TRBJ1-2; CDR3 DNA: TGTGCCAGCAGTTACGTTAGGGGGCACGCTAACTATGGCTACACCTTC; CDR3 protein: CASSYVRGHANYGYTF
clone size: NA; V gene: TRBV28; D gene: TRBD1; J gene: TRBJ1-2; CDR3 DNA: TGTGCCAGCAGTTTACCGACAGGGGCGAGGGGCTACACCTTC; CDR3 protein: CASSLPTGARGYTF
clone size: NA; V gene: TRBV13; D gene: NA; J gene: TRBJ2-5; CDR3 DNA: TGTGCCAGCAGCTCAGAGGGGGGGCGAGAGACCCAGTACTTC; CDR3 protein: CASSSEGGRETQYF
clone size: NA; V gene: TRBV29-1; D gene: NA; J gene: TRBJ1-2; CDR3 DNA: TGCAGCGATGGGCCCCTCGCCTTC; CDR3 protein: CSDGPLAF
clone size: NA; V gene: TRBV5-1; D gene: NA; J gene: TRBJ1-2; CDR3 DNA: TGCGCCAGCAGCTTGGCCGGCTATGGCTACACCTTC; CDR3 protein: CASSLAGYGYTF
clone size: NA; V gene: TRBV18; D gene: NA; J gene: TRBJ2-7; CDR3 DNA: TGTGCCAGCTCACCACTTGGCGGGCCTACCTACGAGCAGTACTTC; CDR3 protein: CASSPLGGPTYEQYF
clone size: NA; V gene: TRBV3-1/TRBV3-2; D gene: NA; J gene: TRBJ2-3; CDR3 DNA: TGTGCCAGCAGCCCGTTCGTGGAGGCAGATACGCAGTATTTT; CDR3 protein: CASSPFVEADTQYF
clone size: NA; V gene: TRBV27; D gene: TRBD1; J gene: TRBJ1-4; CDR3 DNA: TGTGCCAGCAGCCCCACCGACAGGGGGTTTGCAACTAATGAAAAACTGTTTTTT; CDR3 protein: CASSPTDRGFATNEKLFF
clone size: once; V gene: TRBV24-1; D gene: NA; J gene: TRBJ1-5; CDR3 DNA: TGTGCCACCAGTGAAACAGGGACAAATCAGCCCCAGCATTTT; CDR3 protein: CATSETGTNQPQHF
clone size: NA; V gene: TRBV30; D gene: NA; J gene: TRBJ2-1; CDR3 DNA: TGTGCCTGGAGCCCGGGGAATGAGCAGTTCTTC; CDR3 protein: CAWSPGNEQFF
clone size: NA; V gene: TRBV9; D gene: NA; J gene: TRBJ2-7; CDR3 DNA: TGTGCCAGCAGCGACCCACTAGTTTCCTACGAGCAGTACTTC; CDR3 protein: CASSDPLVSYEQYF
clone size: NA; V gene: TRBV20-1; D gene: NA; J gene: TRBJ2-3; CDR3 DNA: TGCAGTGCTAGTCCCGGGGTGGGCCTCACAGATACGCAGTATTTT; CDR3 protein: CSASPGVGLTDTQYF
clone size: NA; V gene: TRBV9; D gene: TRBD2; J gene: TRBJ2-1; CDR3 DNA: TGTGCCAGCAGCGTAGCTACCGGGACTAGCGGGGGCCTCAGCTCCTACAATGAGCAGTTCTTC; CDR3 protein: CASSVATGTSGGLSSYNEQFF
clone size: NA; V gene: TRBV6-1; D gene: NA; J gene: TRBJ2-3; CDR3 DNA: TGTGCCAGCAGTGAAGGCTCTAGCTCACGCTCTAGCACAGATACGCAGTATTTT; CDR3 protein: CASSEGSSSRSSTDTQYF
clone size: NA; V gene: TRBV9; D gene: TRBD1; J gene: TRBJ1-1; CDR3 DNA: TGTGCCAGCAGCGTAGGGGGACAGTTCACTGAAGCTTTCTTT; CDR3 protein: CASSVGGQFTEAFF
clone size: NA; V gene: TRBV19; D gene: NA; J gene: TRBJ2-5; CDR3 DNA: TGTGCCAGTAGTATAGAGCTCGGGGAGACCCAGTACTTC; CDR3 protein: CASSIELGETQYF
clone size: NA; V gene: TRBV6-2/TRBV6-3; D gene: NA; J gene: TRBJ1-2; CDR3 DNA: TGTGCCAGCAGTGCTCAGGCCGGCCTCGGCGGCTACACCTTC; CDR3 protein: CASSAQAGLGGYTF
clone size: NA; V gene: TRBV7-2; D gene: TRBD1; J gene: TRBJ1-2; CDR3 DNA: TGTGCCAGCAGCCGTTATGCAGGGGGAAATGGCTACACCTTC; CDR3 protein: CASSRYAGGNGYTF
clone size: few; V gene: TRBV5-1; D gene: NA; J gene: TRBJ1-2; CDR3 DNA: TGCGCCAGCAGCTTGGTACTTAACTATGGCTACACCTTC; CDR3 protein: CASSLVLNYGYTF
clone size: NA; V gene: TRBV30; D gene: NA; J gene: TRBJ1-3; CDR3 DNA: TGTGCCTGGAGTACAGACGCCATCTACTCAGGAAACACCATATATTTT; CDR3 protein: CAWSTDAIYSGNTIYF
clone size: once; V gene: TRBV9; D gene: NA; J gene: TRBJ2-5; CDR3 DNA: TGTGCCAGCACCCCTGGTGGGGGAGCGGGAGAGACCCAGTACTTC; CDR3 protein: CASTPGGGAGETQYF
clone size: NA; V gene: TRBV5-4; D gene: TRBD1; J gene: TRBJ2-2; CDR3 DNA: TGTGCCAGCAGTCCGGGGACAGGAAGATCCACCGGGGAGCTGTTTTTT; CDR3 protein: CASSPGTGRSTGELFF